The 25 T cell receptor beta chains reported below all come from one sample, sequenced in a study of shared clonotypes between healthy human individuals. Sequencing used immunoSEQ multiplex PCR; TCRdb keeps in-frame clones, though not all of them. The sample records under 2,000,000 clones, approximately 94% being singletons. Naive CD8 cells lacked CD45RO and underwent positive selection for CCR7, leaving out terminally differentiated effector memory CD45RA+ cells. The sequencing sample was made of naive CD8+ T cells sorted from blood. The receptors shown here come from a man between 18 and 35 years old in good health.

The chain is built from TRBV11-2 and TRBJ2-7, with unresolved D. Germline CDR1 and CDR2: SGHAT and FQNNGV. The CDR3 is made up of 13 amino acids. The ends were cut back, 5 bases at V and 4 bases at J, with 12 bases in the middle. The CDR3: CASSRASLYEQYF. In nucleotides, the CDR3 is TGTGCCAGCAGCCGGGCCAGCCTTTACGAGCAGTACTTC.

The rearrangement uses TRBV7-5 and TRBJ1-3; the D call in the table, TRBD1, was not verified against the DNA. TRBV7-5 is shown as a pseudogene. CDR3 size: 14 residues. The CDR3 loop reads CARSPGVSGNTIYF. The CDR3 nucleotides are TGTGCCAGAAGCCCAGGGGTCTCTGGAAACACCATATATTTT.

The rearrangement joins TRBV2 to TRBJ2-1; TRBD2 aligns across 10 bases. CDR1 is SNHLY and CDR2 is FYNNEI in the germline V gene. After removal of 1 base from V and 3 bases from J, the junction contained 3 bases not matched to a gene. The CDR3 loop spans 16 amino acids. CDR3 in DNA: TGTGCCAGCAGTGAAGAAGGACTAGCGGTCTACAATGAGCAGTTCTTC. Its translation is CASSEEGLAVYNEQFF.

The chain combines TRBV5-4 with TRBJ2-4; TRBD1 agrees at 9 bases. Germline-derived CDR1 and CDR2 are SGHNT and YYREEE (reference sequence). With V trimmed by 5 bases and J by 8 bases, 11 bases remained unmatched. CDR3 length: 15 amino acids. The CDR3 reads CASREFGTGSDIQYF. CDR3 DNA sequence: TGTGCCAGCAGGGAATTTGGGACAGGGTCTGACATTCAGTACTTC.

Points on this clone: In the same sample, other DNA sequences code for this CDR3. The genes are TRBV7-9 and TRBJ2-7; D gene ambiguous. Trimming left V 1 base short and J 6 bases short, with 7 bases between. The CDR3 contains 12 residues. Germline V CDR1 and CDR2: SEHNR, FQNEAQ (reference sequence). The CDR3 region is CASSLEGLEQYF. The CDR3 DNA reads TGTGCCAGCAGCTTAGAAGGGCTCGAGCAGTACTTC.

Regarding this clone: Germline is not matched at one junction end, which may reflect a read error. The sample holds other DNA sequences that translate to the same CDR3. CDR3 DNA sequence: TGCGCCAGCAGTGTCCTCAGGGCGGGGGGCACAGATACGCAGTATTTT. This translates into CASSVLRAGGTDTQYF. This sequence joins TRBV6-1 and TRBJ2-3, with 7 bases that match TRBD2. CDR3 size: 16 residues. Germline V gene data show CDR1 as MNHNS and CDR2 as SASEGT.

This clone has only one observation. The rearrangement links TRBV6-1 to TRBJ1-5; TRBD1 might be the D (5 bases). Germline assignment: CDR1 MNHNS and CDR2 SASEGT. The CDR3 has 15 amino acids. Trimming shortened V by 7 bases and J by 6 bases, and 19 bases separated the two germline ends. The CDR3 bases are TGTGCCAGCACCGAATGGGGGGGAATTGGTCAGCCCCAGCATTTT. Translated, it gives CASTEWGGIGQPQHF.

This chain connects TRBV5-6 to TRBJ2-7; unclear D gene. The CDR3 loop spans 14 amino acids. Germline CDR1 and CDR2: SGHDT and YYEEEE. V was shortened by 2 bases and J by 1 base, with 10 bases between the two germline ends. CDR3 coding DNA: TGTGCCAGCAGCTTTTCTCCAGGTTCCTACGAGCAGTACTTC. As protein: CASSFSPGSYEQYF.

The rearrangement uses TRBV14 and TRBJ2-1; the D gene is possibly TRBD2 (5 bases). CDR1 is SGHDN, CDR2 FVKESK, per germline. This CDR3 region has 13 residues. V dropped 4 bases and J dropped 7 bases, with 11 bases sitting between them. The CDR3 sequence is CASSPTSGNEQFF. DNA for the CDR3: TGTGCCAGCAGCCCAACTAGTGGAAATGAGCAGTTCTTC.

The gene calls are TRBV7-6 and TRBJ2-2; TRBD1 matches 9 bases. CDR1 SGHVS and CDR2 FNYEAQ come from the germline V gene. The J segment lost 6 bases and the V segment lost 3 bases, leaving 5 bases of the junction unmatched. This CDR3 contains 15 residues. CDR3 amino acids: CASSFEQGAAGELFF. DNA for the CDR3: TGTGCCAGCAGCTTCGAACAGGGGGCCGCCGGGGAGCTGTTTTTT. Variable domain in full (rest from reference TRBV7-6 and TRBJ2-2): GAGVSQSPRYKVTKRGQDVALRCDPISGHVSLYWYRQALGQGPEFLTYFNYEAQQDKSGLPNDRFSAERPEGSISTLTIQRTEQRDSAMYRCASSFEQGAAGELFFGEGSRLTVL.

The chain combines TRBV7-2 with TRBJ2-1; 9 nucleotides match TRBD1. Trimming took 5 bases from V and 9 from J; bases not matched to a gene: 17. CDR3 length: 17 amino acids. Looked up from germline, CDR1 is SGHTA and CDR2 is FQGNSA. The CDR3 sequence is CASSLNRGRWRVGEQFF. As DNA, the CDR3 is TGTGCCAGCAGCCTGAACAGGGGGCGATGGCGTGTGGGTGAGCAGTTCTTC. The whole variable domain, filled in from reference TRBV7-2 and TRBJ2-1, reads GAGVSQSPSNKVTEKGKDVELRCDPISGHTALYWYRQSLGQGLEFLIYFQGNSAPDKSGLPSDRFSAERTGGSVSTLTIQRTQQEDSAVYLCASSLNRGRWRVGEQFFGPGTRLTVL.

In DNA form, the CDR3 reads TGCGCCAGCAGCCAAGATCCCCTAGCGGGAGATCTTGTAGACGGGGAGCTGTTTTTT. Translated: CASSQDPLAGDLVDGELFF. The chain links TRBV4-3 to TRBJ2-2, with 10 bases aligning to TRBD2. Germline assignment: CDR1 LGHNA and CDR2 YSLEER. The CDR3 consists of 19 residues. V was pared by 0 bases and J by 7 bases, with 14 bases of the junction left unmatched.

The V gene is TRBV5-1, the J gene TRBJ2-2, with 9 bases identical to TRBD1. This CDR3 contains 14 residues. The V gene end was trimmed by 5 bases and the J gene end by 5 bases; junction bases not matched to a gene: 4. From germline, CDR1 is SGHRS and CDR2 YFSETQ. The chain's CDR3 is CASRTGGATGELFF. In DNA form, the CDR3 reads TGCGCCAGCAGAACAGGGGGCGCGACCGGGGAGCTGTTTTTT.

The CDR3 protein is CASSQDESGRYNEQFF. Written as DNA, the CDR3 is TGCGCCAGCAGCCAAGATGAGAGCGGGAGGTACAATGAGCAGTTCTTC. V and J are TRBV4-3 and TRBJ2-1, with TRBD2 matching 9 bases. Germline CDR1 reads LGHNA; CDR2 reads YSLEER. The CDR3 is 16 residues long. Trimming cost V 0 bases and J 4 bases; bases outside gene matches: 4.

The chain recombines TRBV29-1 with TRBJ2-1; D tentatively reads TRBD1 or TRBD2 (5 bases each). This CDR3 has 14 amino acids. V shed 5 bases and J shed 0 bases, with 11 bases lying between them. Germline V gene sequence: CDR1 SQVTM, CDR2 ANQGSEA. The CDR3 nucleotides are TGCAGCGTTTATGGGGGAACCTCCTACAATGAGCAGTTCTTC. Translating it yields CSVYGGTSYNEQFF.

The V call is TRBV7-6, the J call TRBJ2-7; TRBD1 aligns across 10 bases. Trimming took 1 base from V and 3 from J; bases not matched to a gene: 6. CDR1 and CDR2 from the germline V gene are SGHVS and FNYEAQ. The CDR3 extends over 16 amino acids. In DNA form, the CDR3 reads TGTGCCAGCAGCTTAGGTCCCCGGACAGGGGGCTACGAGCAGTACTTC. Its protein product is CASSLGPRTGGYEQYF. Using reference TRBV7-6 and TRBJ2-7 for the parts outside the CDR3, the full variable domain is GAGVSQSPRYKVTKRGQDVALRCDPISGHVSLYWYRQALGQGPEFLTYFNYEAQQDKSGLPNDRFSAERPEGSISTLTIQRTEQRDSAMYRCASSLGPRTGGYEQYFGPGTRLTVT.

The V gene is TRBV5-1, the J gene TRBJ1-1, with D tentatively TRBD1 (5 bases). Trimming left V 3 bases short and J 2 bases short, with 11 bases between. Per germline, CDR1 SGHRS and CDR2 YFSETQ. The CDR3 spans 14 residues. CDR3: CASSSWTINTEAFF. The CDR3 nucleotides read TGCGCCAGCAGCTCATGGACAATTAACACTGAAGCTTTCTTT.

The J gene is TRBJ2-7, the V gene TRBV5-1, with D possibly being TRBD1 (6 bases). In germline, CDR1 is SGHRS, CDR2 YFSETQ. The CDR3 is 15 residues long. V lost 0 bases and J lost 1, with 11 bases in between. The CDR3 region is CASSLDPGASYEQYF. The CDR3 region has the DNA TGCGCCAGCAGCTTGGATCCAGGGGCGTCCTACGAGCAGTACTTC.

The rearrangement links TRBV11-2 to TRBJ2-5; D possibly corresponds to TRBD2 (5 bases). Between the trimmed V and J ends, which lost 3 bases and 5 bases, there was a span of 10 bases. This CDR3 region has 13 residues. Germline values: CDR1 SGHAT, CDR2 FQNNGV. CDR3 loop: CASSLWTVETQYF. CDR3 sequence (DNA): TGTGCCAGCAGCTTGTGGACTGTTGAGACCCAGTACTTC.

The chain uses TRBV27 and TRBJ2-3; D unresolved. The V gene lost 10 bases and the J gene lost 0 bases, with 14 bases spanning the gap. CDR3 size: 14 residues. Germline V gene lookup returns CDR1 MNHEY and CDR2 SMNVEV (reference sequence). Here the CDR3 reads CATNDGASTDTQYF. CDR3 nucleotides: TGTGCCACCAACGACGGCGCTAGCACAGATACGCAGTATTTT.

This clone was found once. The genes are TRBV7-2 and TRBJ2-4; D possibly uses TRBD1 or TRBD2 (5 bases each). The CDR3 contains 13 residues. V was pared by 1 base and J by 8 bases, with 9 bases between. From germline, CDR1 is SGHTA and CDR2 FQGNSA. The CDR3 sequence: CASSLEGTDIQYF. The DNA of the CDR3 is TGTGCCAGCAGCTTAGAGGGGACGGACATTCAGTACTTC.

This chain links TRBV5-6 with TRBJ2-2; D tentatively fits TRBD1 or TRBD2 (6 bases each). The CDR3 consists of 15 residues. Germline V gives CDR1 SGHDT, CDR2 YYEEEE. V was shortened by 3 bases and J by 1 base, with 10 bases between the two germline ends. The CDR3 nucleotides read TGTGCCAGCAGCTGGGGGGCCCGGAACACCGGGGAGCTGTTTTTT. Its translation: CASSWGARNTGELFF.

The chain employs TRBV29-1 and TRBJ1-2; 8 bases are shared with TRBD1. V lost 3 bases to trimming and J lost 4 bases; unmatched junction nucleotides: 4. Germline CDR1 is SQVTM and CDR2 is ANQGSEA. CDR3 length: 13 residues. The CDR3 region is CSVDGDRLYGYTF. The CDR3 DNA is TGCAGCGTTGATGGGGACAGGCTCTATGGCTACACCTTC.

V usage is TRBV9 and J usage is TRBJ2-7; maybe TRBD1 (6 bases). CDR3 length equals 17 residues. The germline CDR1 and CDR2 sequences are SGDLS and YYNGEE. Trimming cost V 3 bases and J 1 base, with 20 bases left between them. CDR3 coding DNA: TGTGCCAGCAGCGCGGAACCGGGACACCTTCTTTCCTACGAGCAGTACTTC. Translated, it gives CASSAEPGHLLSYEQYF.

As concerns this clone: At the DNA level, this CDR3 is encoded by other sequences in the same sample as well. The chain employs TRBV5-1 and TRBJ2-5; perhaps TRBD1 as D (5 bases). CDR3 length: 14 residues. V dropped 5 bases and J dropped 1 base, with 12 bases sitting between them. Germline lookup yields CDR1 SGHRS and CDR2 YFSETQ. In DNA, the CDR3 is TGCGCCAGCAGTCTAGGGCAGGGCCAAGAGACCCAGTACTTC. This gives the protein CASSLGQGQETQYF.